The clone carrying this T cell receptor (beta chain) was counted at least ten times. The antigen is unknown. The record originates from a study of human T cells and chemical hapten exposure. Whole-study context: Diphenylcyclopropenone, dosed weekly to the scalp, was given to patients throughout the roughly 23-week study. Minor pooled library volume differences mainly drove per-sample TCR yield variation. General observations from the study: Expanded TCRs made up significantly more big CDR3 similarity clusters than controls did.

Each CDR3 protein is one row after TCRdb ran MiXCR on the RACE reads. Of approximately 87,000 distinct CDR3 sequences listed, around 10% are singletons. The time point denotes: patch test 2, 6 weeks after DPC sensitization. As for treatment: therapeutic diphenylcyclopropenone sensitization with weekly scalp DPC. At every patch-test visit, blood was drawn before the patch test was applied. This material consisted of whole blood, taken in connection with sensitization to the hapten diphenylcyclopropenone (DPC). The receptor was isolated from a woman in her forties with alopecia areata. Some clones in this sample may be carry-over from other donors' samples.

The CDR3 reads CASSVEDSSYNEQFF. CDR3 DNA: TGTGCCAGCAGCGTAGAGGACAGCTCCTACAATGAGCAGTTCTTC. This sequence joins TRBV9 and TRBJ2-1, with a tentative D call TRBD1 (6 bases). V gave up 0 bases and J gave up 0 bases, with 7 bases separating them. The CDR3 is 15 amino acids. Germline CDR1 SGDLS, CDR2 YYNGEE.